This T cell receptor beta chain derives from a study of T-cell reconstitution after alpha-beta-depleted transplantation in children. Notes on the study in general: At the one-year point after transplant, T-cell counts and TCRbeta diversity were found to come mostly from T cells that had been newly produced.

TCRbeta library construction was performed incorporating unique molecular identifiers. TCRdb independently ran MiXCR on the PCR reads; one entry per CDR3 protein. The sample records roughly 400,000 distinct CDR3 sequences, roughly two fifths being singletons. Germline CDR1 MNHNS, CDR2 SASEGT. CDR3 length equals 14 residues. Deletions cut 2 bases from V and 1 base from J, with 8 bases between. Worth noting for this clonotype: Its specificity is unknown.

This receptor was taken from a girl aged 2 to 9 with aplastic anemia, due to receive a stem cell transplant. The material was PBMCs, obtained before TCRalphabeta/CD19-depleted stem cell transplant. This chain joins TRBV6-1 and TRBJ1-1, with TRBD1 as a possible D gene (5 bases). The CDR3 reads CASSERGGNTEAFF. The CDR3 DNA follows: TGTGCCAGCAGTGAACGGGGGGGGAACACTGAAGCTTTCTTT.